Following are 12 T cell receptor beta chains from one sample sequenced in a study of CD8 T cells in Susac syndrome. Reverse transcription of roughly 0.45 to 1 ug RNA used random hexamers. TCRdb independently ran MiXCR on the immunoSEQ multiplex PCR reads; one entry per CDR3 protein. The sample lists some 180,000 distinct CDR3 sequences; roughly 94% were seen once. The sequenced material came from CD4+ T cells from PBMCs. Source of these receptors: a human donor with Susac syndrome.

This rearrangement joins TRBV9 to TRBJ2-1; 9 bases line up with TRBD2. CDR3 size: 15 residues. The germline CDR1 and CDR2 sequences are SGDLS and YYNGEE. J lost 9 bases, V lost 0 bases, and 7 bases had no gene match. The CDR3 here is CASSVVPLAGTEQFF. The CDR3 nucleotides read TGTGCCAGCAGCGTAGTGCCGCTAGCGGGAACTGAGCAGTTCTTC. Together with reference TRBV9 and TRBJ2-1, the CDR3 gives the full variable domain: DSGVTQTPKHLITATGQRVTLRCSPRSGDLSVYWYQQSLDQGLQFLIQYYNGEERAKGNILERFSAQQFPDLHSELNLSSLELGDSALYFCASSVVPLAGTEQFFGPGTRLTVL.

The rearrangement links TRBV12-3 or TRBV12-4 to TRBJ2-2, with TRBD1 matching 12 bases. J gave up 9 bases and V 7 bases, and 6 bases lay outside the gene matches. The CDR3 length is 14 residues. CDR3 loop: CASIPGQGAWELFF. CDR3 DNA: TGTGCCAGCATCCCGGGACAGGGGGCATGGGAGCTGTTTTTT.

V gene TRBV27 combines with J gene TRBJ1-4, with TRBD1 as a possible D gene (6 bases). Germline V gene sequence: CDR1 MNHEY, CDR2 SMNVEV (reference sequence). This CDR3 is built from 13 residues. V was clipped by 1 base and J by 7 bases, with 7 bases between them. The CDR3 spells CASSLFRGEKLFF. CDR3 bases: TGTGCCAGCAGTTTATTCAGGGGTGAAAAACTGTTTTTT.

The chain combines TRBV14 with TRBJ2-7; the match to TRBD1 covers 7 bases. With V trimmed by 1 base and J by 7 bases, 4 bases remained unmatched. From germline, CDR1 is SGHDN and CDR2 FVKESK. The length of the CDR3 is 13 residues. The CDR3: CASSQVRTGEQYF. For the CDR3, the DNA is TGTGCCAGCAGCCAAGTACGGACAGGAGAGCAGTACTTC. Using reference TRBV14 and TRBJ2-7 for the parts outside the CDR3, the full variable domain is EAGVTQFPSHSVIEKGQTVTLRCDPISGHDNLYWYRRVMGKEIKFLLHFVKESKQDESGMPNNRFLAERTGGTYSTLKVQPAELEDSGVYFCASSQVRTGEQYFGPGTRLTVT.

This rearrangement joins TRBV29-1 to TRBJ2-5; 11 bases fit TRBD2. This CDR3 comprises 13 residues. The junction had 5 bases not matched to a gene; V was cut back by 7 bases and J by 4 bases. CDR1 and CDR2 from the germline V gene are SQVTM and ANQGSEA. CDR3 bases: TGCAGCGCCCTAGCGGGAGGACGAGAGACCCAGTACTTC. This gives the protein CSALAGGRETQYF.

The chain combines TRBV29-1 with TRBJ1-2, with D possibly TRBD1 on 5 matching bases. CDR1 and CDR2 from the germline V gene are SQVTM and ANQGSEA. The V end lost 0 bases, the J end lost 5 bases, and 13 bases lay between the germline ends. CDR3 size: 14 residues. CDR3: CSVEDHGGRYGYTF. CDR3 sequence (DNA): TGCAGCGTTGAAGATCACGGGGGACGGTATGGCTACACCTTC.

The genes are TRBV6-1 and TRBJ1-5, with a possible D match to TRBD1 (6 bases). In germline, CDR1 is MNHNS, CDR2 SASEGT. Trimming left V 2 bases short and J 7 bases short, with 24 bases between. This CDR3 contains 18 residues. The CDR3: CASSEYGPRWGGGQPQHF. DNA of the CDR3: TGTGCCAGCAGTGAATATGGACCCCGGTGGGGGGGCGGACAGCCCCAGCATTTT.

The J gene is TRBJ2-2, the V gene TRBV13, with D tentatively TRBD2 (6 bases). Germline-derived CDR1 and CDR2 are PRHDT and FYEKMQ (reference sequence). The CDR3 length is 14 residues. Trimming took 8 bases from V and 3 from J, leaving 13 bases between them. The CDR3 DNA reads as TGTGCCAGCGGAGGAGGGTTACACACCGGGGAGCTGTTTTTT. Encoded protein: CASGGGLHTGELFF.

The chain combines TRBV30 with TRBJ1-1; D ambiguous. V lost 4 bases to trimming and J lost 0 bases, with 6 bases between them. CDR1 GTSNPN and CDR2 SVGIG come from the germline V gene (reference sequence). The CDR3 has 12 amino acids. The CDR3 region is CAWNRVNTEAFF. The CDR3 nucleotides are TGTGCCTGGAATAGGGTGAACACTGAAGCTTTCTTT.

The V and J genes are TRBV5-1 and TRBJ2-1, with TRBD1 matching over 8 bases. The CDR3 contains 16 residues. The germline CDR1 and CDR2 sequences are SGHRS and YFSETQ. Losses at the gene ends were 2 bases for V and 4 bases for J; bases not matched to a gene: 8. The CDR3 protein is CASSLYRDRRYNEQFF. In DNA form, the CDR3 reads TGCGCCAGCAGCTTATACCGGGACAGGAGATACAATGAGCAGTTCTTC.

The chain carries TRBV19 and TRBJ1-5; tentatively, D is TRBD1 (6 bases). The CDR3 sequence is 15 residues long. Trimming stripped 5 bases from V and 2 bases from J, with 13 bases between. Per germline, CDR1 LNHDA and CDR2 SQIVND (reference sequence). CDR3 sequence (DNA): TGTGCCAGTAGTGGGGGCGGGGAAGGCAATCAGCCCCAGCATTTT. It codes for CASSGGGEGNQPQHF. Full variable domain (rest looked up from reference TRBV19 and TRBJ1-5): DGGITQSPKYLFRKEGQNVTLSCEQNLNHDAMYWYRQDPGQGLRLIYYSQIVNDFQKGDIAEGYSVSREKKESFPLTVTSAQKNPTAFYLCASSGGGEGNQPQHFGDGTRLSIL.

The chain's CDR3 is CASSQDRANTGELFF. CDR3 DNA: TGTGCCAGCAGCCAGGACAGGGCGAACACCGGGGAGCTGTTTTTT. The chain carries TRBV4-2 and TRBJ2-2, with 8 nucleotides matching TRBD1. V was pared by 3 bases and J by 0 bases, with 0 bases of the junction left unmatched. The CDR3 runs 15 residues. Germline CDR1 reads LGHNA; CDR2 reads YNFKEQ.